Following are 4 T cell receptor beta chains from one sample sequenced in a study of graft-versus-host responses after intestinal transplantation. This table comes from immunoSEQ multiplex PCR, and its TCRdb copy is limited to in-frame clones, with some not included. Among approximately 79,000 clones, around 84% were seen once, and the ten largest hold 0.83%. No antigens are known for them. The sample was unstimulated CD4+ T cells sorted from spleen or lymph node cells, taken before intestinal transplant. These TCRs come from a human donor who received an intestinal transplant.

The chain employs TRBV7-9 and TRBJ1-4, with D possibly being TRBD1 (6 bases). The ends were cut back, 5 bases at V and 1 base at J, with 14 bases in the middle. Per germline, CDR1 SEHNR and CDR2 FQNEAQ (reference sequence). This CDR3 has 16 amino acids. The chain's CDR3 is CASSPGQTLTNEKLFF. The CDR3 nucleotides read TGTGCCAGCAGCCCCGGACAGACCCTAACTAATGAAAAACTGTTTTTT.

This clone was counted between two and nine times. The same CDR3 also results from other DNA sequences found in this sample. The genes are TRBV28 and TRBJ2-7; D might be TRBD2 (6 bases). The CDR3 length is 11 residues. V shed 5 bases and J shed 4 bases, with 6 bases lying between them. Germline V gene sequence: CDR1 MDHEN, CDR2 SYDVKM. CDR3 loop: CASSRGYEQYF. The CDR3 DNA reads TGTGCCAGCAGTCGGGGGTACGAGCAGTACTTC.

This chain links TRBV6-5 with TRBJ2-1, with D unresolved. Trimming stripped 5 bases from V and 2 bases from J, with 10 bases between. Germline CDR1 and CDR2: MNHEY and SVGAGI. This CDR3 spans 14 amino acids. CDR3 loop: CASSTLGTYNEQFF. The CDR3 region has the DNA TGTGCCAGCAGTACCCTGGGCACCTACAATGAGCAGTTCTTC.

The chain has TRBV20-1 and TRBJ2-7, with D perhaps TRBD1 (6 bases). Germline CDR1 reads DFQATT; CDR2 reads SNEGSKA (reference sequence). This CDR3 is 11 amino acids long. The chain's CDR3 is CGIGQNYEQYF. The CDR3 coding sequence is TGCGGAATCGGACAGAACTACGAGCAGTACTTC.